The 3 T cell receptor beta chains below come from one sample, sequenced in a study of T cells expressing NK-cell markers. TCRdb reprocessed the 5' RACE reads and stores each CDR3 protein as one record, lacking DNA. The sample spans some 440,000 distinct CDR3 sequences; the ten largest clones claim under 1.5%. The material sequenced was blood T cells: a sorted CD56 or NKG2C T cell subset, CD4+ or CD8+ T cells, or bulk PBMC T cells (not recorded which). The receptors come from a woman aged 45 to 65 in good health.

This chain uses TRBV20-1 with TRBJ2-1; TCRdb indicates TRBD1, and absent DNA this call remains unverified. This CDR3 region has 13 residues. Germline lookup yields CDR1 DFQATT and CDR2 SNEGSKA (reference sequence). The CDR3 sequence is CSAAPGGLNEQFF.

The rearrangement uses TRBV20-1 and TRBJ2-2; TCRdb calls TRBD2, which cannot be checked without DNA. The CDR3 length is 17 residues. Germline CDR1 reads DFQATT; CDR2 reads SNEGSKA (reference sequence). CDR3 loop: CSARVALGPANTGELFF.

V usage is TRBV12-3 or TRBV12-4 and J usage is TRBJ2-1; TCRdb's D gene call, TRBD2, goes unchecked for lack of DNA. There are 15 residues in the CDR3. CDR3: CASSLISGGHDEQFF.